Below, 14 T cell receptor beta chains from the same sample are listed, as sequenced in a study of cytomegalovirus exposure and HLA in healthy donors. The table came from immunoSEQ multiplex PCR; TCRdb's copy has only in-frame clones and leaves some out. The profile shows 150,000 to 200,000 clones, 75% to 90% of them singletons. The sample consisted of PBMCs. Every receptor here comes from a man younger than 35 in good health and CMV-seropositive.

V gene TRBV7-2 combines with J gene TRBJ2-4; 16 nucleotides align to TRBD2. The germline V gene encodes CDR1 SGHTA and CDR2 FQGNSA. Trimming removed 0 bases from V and 7 bases from J; junction bases left unmatched: 3. This CDR3 region has 17 residues. CDR3 bases: TGTGCCAGCAGCTTAGCGGGGACTAGCGGGAGGGGGAACATTCAGTACTTC. It encodes CASSLAGTSGRGNIQYF.

The chain joins TRBV4-3 to TRBJ2-7; possible D gene TRBD1, 6 bases. V was trimmed by 3 bases and J by 5 bases, leaving 11 bases between them. The CDR3 is made up of 13 amino acids. CDR1 is LGHNA, CDR2 YSLEER, per germline. The CDR3 region has the DNA TGCGCCAGCAGCCACTCGACAGGCCACGAGCAGTACTTC. The encoded protein is CASSHSTGHEQYF.

This chain joins TRBV25-1 and TRBJ1-1, with D possibly matching TRBD1 (6 bases). V was trimmed by 4 bases and J by 0 bases, leaving 12 bases between them. The germline V gene has CDR1 MGHDK and CDR2 SYGVNS. CDR3 length: 15 residues. CDR3 sequence (DNA): TGTGCCAGCAGTGCCACCAGGACAGTGAACACTGAAGCTTTCTTT. Translation: CASSATRTVNTEAFF.

The V and J genes are TRBV6-6 and TRBJ1-2, with a tentative D call TRBD1 (5 bases). V lost 6 bases to trimming and J lost 8 bases, with 16 bases between them. Germline V gene data show CDR1 as MNHNY and CDR2 as SVGAGI (reference sequence). The CDR3 runs to 13 residues. The DNA for the CDR3 is TGTGCCAGCAGCCCCGGGTCCCGGGGGGGCTACACCTTC. It encodes CASSPGSRGGYTF.

V usage is TRBV27 and J usage is TRBJ2-3, with 13 bases aligning to TRBD2. This CDR3 has 17 residues. V lost 4 bases and J lost 4; bases outside the gene matches: 8. Germline loops: CDR1 MNHEY, CDR2 SMNVEV (reference sequence). Here the CDR3 DNA reads TGTGCCAGCAGTTCAATACTAGCGGGAGGGAGGGCAGATACGCAGTATTTT. This gives the protein CASSSILAGGRADTQYF.

This chain uses TRBV6-1 with TRBJ1-5, with D possibly being TRBD1 (6 bases). The CDR3 totals 13 residues. CDR1 and CDR2 (germline): MNHNS, SASEGT. Trimming left V 3 bases short and J 7 bases short, with 10 bases between. CDR3 amino acids: CASSDTGKQPQHF. The CDR3 nucleotides are TGTGCCAGCAGTGATACAGGGAAGCAGCCCCAGCATTTT.

V and J are TRBV6-6 and TRBJ2-4; D perhaps matches TRBD1 (6 bases). The CDR3 is 12 residues long. The germline V and J ends were trimmed by 6 bases and 5 bases, with 8 bases remaining between them. The V gene's germline CDR1 is MNHNY and CDR2 SVGAGI (reference sequence). This CDR3 is CASRDSQNIQYF. The DNA for the CDR3 is TGTGCCAGCAGGGACAGTCAAAACATTCAGTACTTC.

J is TRBJ1-5 and V is TRBV5-4, with D uncertain. The germline V gene has CDR1 SGHNT and CDR2 YYREEE (reference sequence). V was pared by 2 bases and J by 6 bases, with 9 bases between. CDR3 length: 13 residues. CDR3 sequence reads: CASSLGGSQPQHF. CDR3 sequence (DNA): TGTGCCAGCAGCTTAGGAGGGAGTCAGCCCCAGCATTTT.

This chain joins TRBV5-5 and TRBJ2-1; TRBD2 is a possible D gene (6 bases). CDR1 and CDR2 (germline): SGHKS, YYEKEE (reference sequence). V lost 0 bases, J lost 6 bases, and 13 bases lay in between. The CDR3 contains 15 residues. CDR3: CASSLGLVEGNEQFF. DNA for the CDR3: TGTGCCAGCAGCTTGGGCCTGGTGGAGGGCAATGAGCAGTTCTTC.

J is TRBJ2-7 and V is TRBV19; 7 nucleotides line up with TRBD2. The germline V gene encodes CDR1 LNHDA and CDR2 SQIVND (reference sequence). The V segment lost 3 bases and the J segment 0 bases; nucleotides outside the gene matches: 5. CDR3 length: 15 amino acids. CDR3 nucleotides: TGTGCCAGTAGTATCACCGGGGGGACCTCCTACGAGCAGTACTTC. It specifies CASSITGGTSYEQYF. Filled out from reference TRBV19 and TRBJ2-7, the complete variable domain reads DGGITQSPKYLFRKEGQNVTLSCEQNLNHDAMYWYRQDPGQGLRLIYYSQIVNDFQKGDIAEGYSVSREKKESFPLTVTSAQKNPTAFYLCASSITGGTSYEQYFGPGTRLTVT.

The rearrangement joins TRBV11-3 to TRBJ2-1, with 16 bases identical to TRBD2. Germline assignment: CDR1 SGHNT and CDR2 YENEEA. V was pared by 4 bases and J by 10 bases, with 1 base of the junction left unmatched. The CDR3 runs to 14 residues. The CDR3 bases are TGTGCCAGCAGCTCGGGACTAGCGGGGGGGGAGCAGTTCTTC. Protein sequence: CASSSGLAGGEQFF.

The chain couples TRBV10-1 to TRBJ1-2; a weak D match, TRBD1 (6 bases). Germline V gene lookup returns CDR1 WNHNN and CDR2 SYGVQD (reference sequence). Trimming took off 4 bases at V and 0 bases at J, with 18 bases between the two ends. The CDR3 extends over 17 amino acids. CDR3 protein: CASSVRAGVTSNYGYTF. The DNA of the CDR3 is TGCGCCAGCAGTGTTAGGGCAGGGGTAACCTCTAACTATGGCTACACCTTC.

The chain employs TRBV30 and TRBJ2-7, with TRBD2 identical over 8 bases. After removal of 0 bases from V and 7 bases from J, the junction contained 11 bases not matched to a gene. From germline, CDR1 is GTSNPN and CDR2 SVGIG (reference sequence). The CDR3 has 15 residues. The CDR3 DNA reads TGTGCCTGGAGTGTCCTAAGGACTAGCCTGAGTGAGCAGTACTTC. This sequence encodes CAWSVLRTSLSEQYF.

This chain joins TRBV7-2 and TRBJ1-1; TRBD1 matches 9 bases. CDR1 is SGHTA, CDR2 FQGNSA, per germline. The CDR3 runs 16 residues. The V and J ends lost 2 bases and 7 bases, in that order; junction bases with no gene match: 11. CDR3 sequence reads: CASSLSSAGQGLEAFF. CDR3 DNA: TGTGCCAGCAGCTTAAGCTCGGCGGGACAGGGACTTGAAGCTTTCTTT.